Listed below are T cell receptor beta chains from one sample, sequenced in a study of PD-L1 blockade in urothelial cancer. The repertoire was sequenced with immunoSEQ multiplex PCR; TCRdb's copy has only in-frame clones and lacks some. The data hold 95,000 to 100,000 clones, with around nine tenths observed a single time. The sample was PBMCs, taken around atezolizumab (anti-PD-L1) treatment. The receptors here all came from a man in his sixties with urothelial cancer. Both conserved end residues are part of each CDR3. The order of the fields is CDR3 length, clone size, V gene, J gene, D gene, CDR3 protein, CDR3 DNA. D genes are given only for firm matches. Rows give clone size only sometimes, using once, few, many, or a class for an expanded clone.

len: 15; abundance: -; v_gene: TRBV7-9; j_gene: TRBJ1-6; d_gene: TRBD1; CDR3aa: CASSPGTGRNSPLHF; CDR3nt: TGTGCCAGCAGCCCCGGGACAGGGCGTAATTCACCCCTCCACTTT
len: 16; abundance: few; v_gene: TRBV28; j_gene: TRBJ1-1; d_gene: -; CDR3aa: CAILGGWGGLNTEAFF; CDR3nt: TGTGCCATCCTTGGGGGCTGGGGGGGTTTGAACACTGAAGCTTTCTTT
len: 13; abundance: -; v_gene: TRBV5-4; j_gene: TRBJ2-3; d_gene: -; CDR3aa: CASSFIVSDTQYF; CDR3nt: TGTGCCAGCAGCTTCATAGTCTCAGATACGCAGTATTTT
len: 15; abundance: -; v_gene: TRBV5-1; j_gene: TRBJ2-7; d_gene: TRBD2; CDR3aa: CASSPLGTTVVEQYF; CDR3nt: TGCGCCAGCAGCCCGCTCGGGACTACTGTTGTCGAGCAGTACTTC
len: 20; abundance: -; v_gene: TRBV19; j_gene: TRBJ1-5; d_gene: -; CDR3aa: CASTPSPKGQWVVSNQPQHF; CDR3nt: TGTGCCAGTACCCCTTCCCCAAAAGGACAGTGGGTGGTTAGCAATCAGCCCCAGCATTTT
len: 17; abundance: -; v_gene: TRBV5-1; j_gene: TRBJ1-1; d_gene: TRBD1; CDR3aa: CASSPGTGESHYTEAFF; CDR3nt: TGCGCCAGCAGCCCGGGGACAGGGGAGTCCCATTACACTGAAGCTTTCTTT
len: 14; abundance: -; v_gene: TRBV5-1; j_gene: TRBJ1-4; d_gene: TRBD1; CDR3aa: CASSLMDRGEKLFF; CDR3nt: TGCGCCAGCAGCTTGATGGACAGGGGCGAAAAACTGTTTTTT
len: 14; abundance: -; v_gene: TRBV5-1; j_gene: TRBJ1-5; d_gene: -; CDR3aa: CASSPDGADQPQHF; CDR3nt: TGCGCCAGCAGCCCGGACGGAGCGGATCAGCCCCAGCATTTT
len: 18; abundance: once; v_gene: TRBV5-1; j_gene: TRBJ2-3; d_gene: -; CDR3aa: CASSLGPPEAGYTDTQYF; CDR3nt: TGCGCCAGCAGCTTGGGACCTCCAGAGGCGGGGTACACAGATACGCAGTATTTT
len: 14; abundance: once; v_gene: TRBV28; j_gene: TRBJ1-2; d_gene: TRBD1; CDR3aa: CASSSTGGAYGYTF; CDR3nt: TGTGCCAGCAGTTCAACAGGGGGCGCATATGGCTACACCTTC
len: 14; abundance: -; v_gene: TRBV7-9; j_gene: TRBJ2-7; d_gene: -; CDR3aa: CASSWDTSSYEQYF; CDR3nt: TGTGCCAGCAGCTGGGACACGAGCTCCTACGAGCAGTACTTC
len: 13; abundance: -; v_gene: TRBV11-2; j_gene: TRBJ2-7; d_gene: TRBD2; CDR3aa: CASSLGGGYEQYF; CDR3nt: TGTGCCAGCAGCTTAGGGGGGGGCTACGAGCAGTACTTC
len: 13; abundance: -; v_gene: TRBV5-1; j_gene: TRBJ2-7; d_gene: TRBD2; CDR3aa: CASVGTSDAEQYF; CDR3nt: TGCGCCAGCGTCGGGACTAGCGACGCCGAGCAGTACTTC
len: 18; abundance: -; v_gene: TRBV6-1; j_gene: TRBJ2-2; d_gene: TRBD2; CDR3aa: CASSARLAGGPFTGELFF; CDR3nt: TGTGCCAGCAGTGCACGATTAGCGGGAGGGCCGTTCACCGGGGAGCTGTTTTTT
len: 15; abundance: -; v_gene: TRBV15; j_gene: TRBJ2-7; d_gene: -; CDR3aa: CATSRVASSVYEQYF; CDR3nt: TGTGCCACCAGCAGAGTGGCTAGCTCGGTCTACGAGCAGTACTTC
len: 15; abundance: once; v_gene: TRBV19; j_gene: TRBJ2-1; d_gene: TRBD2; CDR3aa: CASSTGTSGSDEQFF; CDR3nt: TGTGCCAGTAGTACGGGGACTAGCGGGAGCGATGAGCAGTTCTTC
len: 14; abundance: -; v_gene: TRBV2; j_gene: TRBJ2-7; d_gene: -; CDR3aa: CASSEGSAEHEQYF; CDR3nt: TGTGCCAGCAGTGAGGGCAGTGCCGAACACGAGCAGTACTTC
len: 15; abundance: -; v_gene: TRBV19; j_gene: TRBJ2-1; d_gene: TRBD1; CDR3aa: CATHPDRVLGNEQFF; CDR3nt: TGTGCCACCCATCCGGACAGGGTGTTAGGCAATGAGCAGTTCTTC
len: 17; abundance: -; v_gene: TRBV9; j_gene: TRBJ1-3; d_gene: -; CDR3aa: CASSVDGWGLSGNTIYF; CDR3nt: TGTGCCAGCAGCGTAGATGGCTGGGGGCTCTCTGGAAACACCATATATTTT
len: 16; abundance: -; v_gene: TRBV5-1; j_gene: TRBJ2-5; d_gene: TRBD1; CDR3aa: CASSLQGQGAQETQYF; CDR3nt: TGCGCCAGCAGCTTACAAGGACAGGGAGCTCAAGAGACCCAGTACTTC
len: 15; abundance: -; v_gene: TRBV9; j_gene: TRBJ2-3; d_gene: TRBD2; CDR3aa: CASSVSGGLTDTQYF; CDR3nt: TGTGCCAGCAGCGTTAGCGGGGGGTTGACAGATACGCAGTATTTT
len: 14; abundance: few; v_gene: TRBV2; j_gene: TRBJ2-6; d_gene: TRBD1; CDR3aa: CAGQGWSGANVLTF; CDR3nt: TGTGCCGGACAGGGATGGTCTGGGGCCAACGTCCTGACTTTC
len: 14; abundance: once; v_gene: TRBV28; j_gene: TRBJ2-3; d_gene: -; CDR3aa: CASSQSWSTDTQYF; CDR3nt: TGTGCCAGCAGCCAAAGCTGGAGCACAGATACGCAGTATTTT